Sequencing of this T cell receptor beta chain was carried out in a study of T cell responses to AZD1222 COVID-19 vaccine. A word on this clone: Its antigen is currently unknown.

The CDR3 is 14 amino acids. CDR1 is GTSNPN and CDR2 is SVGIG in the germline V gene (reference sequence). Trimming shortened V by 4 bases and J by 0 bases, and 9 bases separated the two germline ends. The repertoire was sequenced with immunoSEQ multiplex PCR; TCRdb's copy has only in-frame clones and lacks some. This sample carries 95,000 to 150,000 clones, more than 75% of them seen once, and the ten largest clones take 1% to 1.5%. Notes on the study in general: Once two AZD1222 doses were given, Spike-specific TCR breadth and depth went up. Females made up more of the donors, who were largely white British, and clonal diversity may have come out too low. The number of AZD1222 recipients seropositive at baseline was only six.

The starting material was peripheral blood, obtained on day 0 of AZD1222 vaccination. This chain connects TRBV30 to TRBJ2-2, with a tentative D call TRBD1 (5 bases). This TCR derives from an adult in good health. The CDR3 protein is CAWNYRPNTGELFF. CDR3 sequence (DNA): TGTGCCTGGAATTACAGGCCGAACACCGGGGAGCTGTTTTTT.